This TCR beta chain is from a study of T cells after yellow fever vaccination. From the 5' RACE reads, TCRdb called clonotypes with MiXCR, one entry per CDR3 protein. The table lists hundreds of thousands of distinct CDR3 sequences, 3.6% of them singletons. The CDR3 length is 14 residues. The V gene lost 3 bases and the J gene lost 3 bases, with 11 bases spanning the gap. Germline V CDR1 and CDR2: SEHNR, FQNEAQ (reference sequence). This clonotype has just a few counts. This receptor was taken from a man between 18 and 35 years old who received the YFV17D yellow fever vaccine. Sequencing was performed on PBMCs, taken on the day of the yellow fever booster vaccination. The chain carries TRBV7-9 and TRBJ1-1; no clear D gene. The CDR3 DNA follows: TGTGCCAGCAGCTTTCGCGCCGAGGACACTGAAGCTTTCTTT. It is translated as CASSFRAEDTEAFF.